These 32 T cell receptor beta chains originate from one sample sequenced in a study of T cell changes during pregnancy in multiple sclerosis. The data were produced by immunoSEQ multiplex PCR, yet TCRdb's version contains in-frame clones alone and is incomplete. This sample has 50,000 or so clones, with 92% found just once. Material: CD4+ T cells from peripheral blood mononuclear cells, obtained in the third trimester of pregnancy. The source is a female donor with multiple sclerosis, enrolled in a pregnancy study.

The V call is TRBV6-4, the J call TRBJ2-7; possible D gene TRBD2, 6 bases. Germline V gives CDR1 MRHNA, CDR2 SNTAGT. Trimming cost V 6 bases and J 5 bases, with 14 bases left between them. There are 13 residues in the CDR3. In nucleotides, the CDR3 is TGTGCCAGCAGCCGGGCCGGGGGAAACGAGCAGTACTTC. Its protein product is CASSRAGGNEQYF.

The chain couples TRBV7-9 to TRBJ2-1, with 14 bases aligning to TRBD2. The CDR3 runs to 15 residues. Germline CDR1 reads SEHNR; CDR2 reads FQNEAQ (reference sequence). J was trimmed by 7 bases and V by 5 bases; bases with no gene match: 4. The CDR3 region is CASSRGLAGANEQFF. DNA of the CDR3: TGTGCCAGCAGCCGGGGACTAGCGGGAGCGAATGAGCAGTTCTTC.

The J gene is TRBJ2-2, the V gene TRBV5-4, with unresolved D. The CDR3 runs to 14 residues. V lost 2 bases and J lost 1, with 6 bases in between. The V gene's germline CDR1 is SGHNT and CDR2 YYREEE (reference sequence). The CDR3 DNA reads as TGTGCCAGCAGCTTTGGTAGGAACACCGGGGAGCTGTTTTTT. Its protein product is CASSFGRNTGELFF. Full variable domain (remainder filled in from reference TRBV5-4 and TRBJ2-2): ETGVTQSPTHLIKTRGQQVTLRCSSQSGHNTVSWYQQALGQGPQFIFQYYREEENGRGNFPPRFSGLQFPNYSSELNVNALELDDSALYLCASSFGRNTGELFFGEGSRLTVL.

This chain uses TRBV4-1 with TRBJ2-2, with D unclear. This CDR3 has 15 amino acids. Trimming removed 1 base at V and 5 bases at J, with 11 bases between. Germline CDR1 and CDR2: MGHRA and YSYEKL. This CDR3 is CASSQATALTGELFF. The CDR3, as DNA: TGCGCCAGCAGCCAAGCAACAGCTCTAACCGGGGAGCTGTTTTTT.

The chain joins TRBV19 to TRBJ1-4, with 9 bases that match TRBD1. Trimming took 10 bases from V and 10 from J; bases not matched to a gene: 10. Germline values: CDR1 LNHDA, CDR2 SQIVND (reference sequence). This CDR3 spans 13 amino acids. CDR3 loop: CATLGTGSGKLFF. The CDR3 nucleotides are TGTGCCACCCTCGGGACAGGGAGCGGAAAACTGTTTTTT.

This chain joins TRBV6-5 and TRBJ2-1, with D tentatively TRBD2 (5 bases). Trimming pared 5 bases from V and 9 bases from J, leaving 17 bases between. Germline V gene lookup returns CDR1 MNHEY and CDR2 SVGAGI. This CDR3 has 14 amino acids. The CDR3: CASSVSGIGGEQFF. In DNA form, the CDR3 reads TGTGCCAGCAGTGTCTCCGGGATAGGAGGTGAGCAGTTCTTC.

V gene TRBV6-5 combines with J gene TRBJ1-2; D ambiguous. The CDR3 extends over 16 amino acids. The germline gives CDR1 MNHEY, CDR2 SVGAGI. V lost 0 bases to trimming and J lost 0 bases, with 11 bases between them. CDR3 sequence: CASSYSVAAANYGYTF. CDR3 nucleotides: TGTGCCAGCAGTTACTCAGTAGCAGCCGCTAACTATGGCTACACCTTC.

The table lists this clone with a few counts. V is TRBV7-9 and J is TRBJ1-1, with TRBD1 matching over 10 bases. Trimming took 7 bases from V and 3 from J; bases not matched to a gene: 17. CDR3 length: 18 residues. Germline CDR1 reads SEHNR; CDR2 reads FQNEAQ (reference sequence). The CDR3 is CASMGGVTTGGMDTEAFF. The DNA for the CDR3 is TGTGCCAGCATGGGGGGCGTAACGACAGGGGGCATGGACACTGAAGCTTTCTTT.

The V gene is TRBV7-3, the J gene TRBJ2-7; TRBD2 matches at 10 bases. This CDR3 is 14 amino acids long. With V trimmed by 2 bases and J by 7 bases, 5 bases remained unmatched. Germline CDR1 and CDR2: SGHTA and FQGTGA. This chain's CDR3 is CASSLLAGAGEQYF. Here the CDR3 DNA reads TGTGCCAGCAGCTTACTAGCGGGGGCTGGGGAGCAGTACTTC.

The V and J genes are TRBV5-6 and TRBJ2-7; the D gene is possibly TRBD1 (6 bases). Per the germline V gene, CDR1 is SGHDT and CDR2 is YYEEEE. Trimming left V 0 bases short and J 3 bases short, with 7 bases between. This CDR3 spans 13 amino acids. The CDR3: CASSLVQGYEQYF. The CDR3 region has the DNA TGTGCCAGCAGCTTGGTACAGGGCTACGAGCAGTACTTC.

This chain uses TRBV28 with TRBJ1-1, with D uncertain. There are 14 residues in the CDR3. V lost 4 bases and J 0 bases, leaving 9 bases between the germline ends. Germline V CDR1 and CDR2: MDHEN, SYDVKM. CDR3 DNA: TGTGCCAGCAGTTCGGTCGCGATGAACACTGAAGCTTTCTTT. Translated: CASSSVAMNTEAFF. Full variable domain (remainder filled in from reference TRBV28 and TRBJ1-1): DVKVTQSSRYLVKRTGEKVFLECVQDMDHENMFWYRQDPGLGLRLIYFSYDVKMKEKGDIPEGYSVSREKKERFSLILESASTNQTSMYLCASSSVAMNTEAFFGQGTRLTVV.

The chain recombines TRBV27 with TRBJ2-2; D may be TRBD1 (5 bases). The germline V and J ends were trimmed by 5 bases and 1 base, with 14 bases remaining between them. Germline loops: CDR1 MNHEY, CDR2 SMNVEV (reference sequence). This CDR3 comprises 16 residues. CDR3 protein: CASSPRAALNTGELFF. CDR3 coding DNA: TGTGCCAGCAGTCCCAGGGCAGCCTTGAACACCGGGGAGCTGTTTTTT.

V and J are TRBV27 and TRBJ1-5; 7 bases line up with TRBD1. The CDR3 consists of 13 residues. Trimming cost V 8 bases and J 5 bases; bases outside gene matches: 6. Germline CDR1 reads MNHEY; CDR2 reads SMNVEV (reference sequence). The CDR3 DNA reads TGTGCCAGCGGACAGGCGGACGATCAGCCCCAGCATTTT. Translation: CASGQADDQPQHF.

This CDR3 reads CASSPYRGRTEAFF. DNA for the CDR3: TGTGCCAGCAGCCCGTACAGGGGGCGAACTGAAGCTTTCTTT. This chain joins TRBV13 and TRBJ1-1; 9 bases fit TRBD1. Per germline, CDR1 PRHDT and CDR2 FYEKMQ (reference sequence). The CDR3 is 14 residues long. Trimming at V came to 5 bases and at J to 5 bases, leaving 6 bases not matched to a gene.

For the CDR3, the DNA is TGTGCCAGCAGCGTAGACCCGACAGCCCAAGAGACCCAGTACTTC. It yields the protein CASSVDPTAQETQYF. V and J are TRBV9 and TRBJ2-5, with D possibly matching TRBD1 (5 bases). Trimming cost V 0 bases and J 1 base, with 10 bases left between them. The CDR3 runs to 15 residues. Per the germline V gene, CDR1 is SGDLS and CDR2 is YYNGEE. Based on the CDR3 plus reference TRBV9 and TRBJ2-5, the full variable domain is DSGVTQTPKHLITATGQRVTLRCSPRSGDLSVYWYQQSLDQGLQFLIQYYNGEERAKGNILERFSAQQFPDLHSELNLSSLELGDSALYFCASSVDPTAQETQYFGPGTRLLVL.

V is TRBV5-5 and J is TRBJ2-7; 10 bases align to TRBD1. The CDR3 loop spans 15 amino acids. The V segment lost 4 bases and the J segment 6 bases; nucleotides outside the gene matches: 10. CDR1 is SGHKS, CDR2 YYEKEE, per germline (reference sequence). The CDR3 DNA follows: TGTGCCAGCAGCGTTTCCGGGACAGGGGCTCGCGAGCAGTACTTC. Protein: CASSVSGTGAREQYF.

Only a few counts were recorded for this clone. The rearrangement joins TRBV7-9 to TRBJ1-4, with a weak D call TRBD1 (6 bases). Looked up from germline, CDR1 is SEHNR and CDR2 is FQNEAQ (reference sequence). The CDR3 loop spans 14 amino acids. V dropped 4 bases and J dropped 6 bases, with 12 bases sitting between them. The CDR3 DNA reads as TGTGCCAGCAGCTCCCGAGGGGGTGATGAAAAACTGTTTTTT. It is translated as CASSSRGGDEKLFF.

The V call is TRBV7-9, the J call TRBJ1-1, with D hard to call. Per germline, CDR1 SEHNR and CDR2 FQNEAQ (reference sequence). The CDR3 covers 15 residues. Deletions cut 3 bases from V and 6 bases from J, with 17 bases between. The CDR3 region is CASSFDGEGFAEAFF. CDR3 in DNA: TGTGCCAGCAGCTTCGACGGGGAGGGTTTTGCTGAAGCTTTCTTT.

The genes are TRBV10-3 and TRBJ1-1, with a possible D match to TRBD1 (6 bases). With 5 bases removed from V and 1 base from J, the gap between germline ends came to 8 bases. This CDR3 spans 13 amino acids. The germline V gene has CDR1 ENHRY and CDR2 SYGVKD. CDR3 nucleotides: TGTGCCATCAGTCTGGACAGGAACACTGAAGCTTTCTTT. It codes for CAISLDRNTEAFF.

The chain links TRBV5-6 to TRBJ2-5; 7 nucleotides agree with TRBD2. The CDR3 has 14 amino acids. Germline values: CDR1 SGHDT, CDR2 YYEEEE. J lost 5 bases, V lost 2 bases, and 6 bases had no gene match. For the CDR3, the DNA is TGTGCCAGCAGCTTTCTAGCGGTCAGGGAGACCCAGTACTTC. Translated, it gives CASSFLAVRETQYF.

This clone has only one observation. The rearrangement joins TRBV21-1 to TRBJ2-5; the tabulated D call, TRBD1, remains unverified against the DNA. TRBV21-1 counts as a pseudogene. The CDR3 length is 14 residues. Here the CDR3 DNA reads TGTGCCAGCAGCAAAGAAGGGGGTAAAGAGACCCAGTACTTC. It yields the protein CASSKEGGKETQYF.

The chain is built from TRBV29-1 and TRBJ1-1; tentative D call: TRBD1 (6 bases). This CDR3 has 15 residues. V lost 8 bases and J lost 1, with 20 bases in between. CDR1 and CDR2 from the germline V gene are SQVTM and ANQGSEA. CDR3 protein: CSLLKTAGENTEAFF. The CDR3 DNA follows: TGCAGCCTCCTTAAGACGGCAGGGGAGAACACTGAAGCTTTCTTT. Drawing the rest from reference TRBV29-1 and TRBJ1-1, the complete variable domain is SAVISQKPSRDICQRGTSLTIQCQVDSQVTMMFWYRQQPGQSLTLIATANQGSEATYESGFVIDKFPISRPNLTFSTLTVSNMSPEDSSIYLCSLLKTAGENTEAFFGQGTRLTVV.

This chain links TRBV5-6 with TRBJ1-2; D remains unclear. Deletions cut 3 bases from V and 0 bases from J, with 12 bases between. This CDR3 has 15 amino acids. Germline CDR1 is SGHDT and CDR2 is YYEEEE. This CDR3 reads CASSSSGIPNYGYTF. The DNA for the CDR3 is TGTGCCAGCAGCTCGAGCGGGATTCCTAACTATGGCTACACCTTC.

The gene calls are TRBV2 and TRBJ1-2, with D possibly being TRBD1 (6 bases). The CDR3 runs 14 residues. Trimming removed 6 bases from V and 4 bases from J, with 15 bases in between. Germline CDR1 reads SNHLY; CDR2 reads FYNNEI. CDR3 amino acids: CASSPAGAVYGYTF. CDR3 DNA sequence: TGTGCCAGCAGCCCCGCAGGGGCAGTCTATGGCTACACCTTC.

The chain carries TRBV28 and TRBJ2-3; tentatively, D is TRBD2 (6 bases). V was trimmed by 3 bases and J by 0 bases, leaving 16 bases between them. The CDR3 runs 17 residues. CDR1 is MDHEN and CDR2 is SYDVKM in the germline V gene. The CDR3 reads CASSLGLQRASTDTQYF. In nucleotides, the CDR3 is TGTGCCAGCAGTTTGGGTCTACAGCGGGCCAGCACAGATACGCAGTATTTT.

The chain links TRBV19 to TRBJ1-1; D is unresolved. Germline loops: CDR1 LNHDA, CDR2 SQIVND (reference sequence). V was shortened by 5 bases and J by 5 bases, with 15 bases between the two germline ends. The CDR3 extends over 14 amino acids. CDR3 loop: CASSRWAYETEAFF. In nucleotides, the CDR3 is TGTGCCAGTAGTCGGTGGGCATATGAGACTGAAGCTTTCTTT.

This clone came up once. The chain uses TRBV11-2 and TRBJ2-7, with TRBD2 matching over 11 bases. The CDR3 covers 17 residues. CDR1 SGHAT and CDR2 FQNNGV come from the germline V gene. J was trimmed by 3 bases and V by 5 bases; bases with no gene match: 12. The CDR3 bases are TGTGCCAGCAGCACCCCAGTTTCTAGCGGGAGGCTCTACGAGCAGTACTTC. Amino acids: CASSTPVSSGRLYEQYF.

This clone was detected once. J is TRBJ2-2 and V is TRBV28; 9 bases fit TRBD1. Germline V gene data show CDR1 as MDHEN and CDR2 as SYDVKM. The trim removed 3 bases at V and 3 bases at J, leaving 5 bases unmatched. CDR3 length equals 16 residues. CDR3: CASSFRGQGHTGELFF. The CDR3 nucleotides read TGTGCCAGCAGTTTCAGGGGACAGGGTCACACCGGGGAGCTGTTTTTT. The variable domain in full, with the rest retrieved from reference TRBV28 and TRBJ2-2, is DVKVTQSSRYLVKRTGEKVFLECVQDMDHENMFWYRQDPGLGLRLIYFSYDVKMKEKGDIPEGYSVSREKKERFSLILESASTNQTSMYLCASSFRGQGHTGELFFGEGSRLTVL.

The chain links TRBV10-3 to TRBJ2-7; a weak D match, TRBD1 (6 bases). Trimming cost V 4 bases and J 3 bases, with 7 bases left between them. The CDR3 has 12 amino acids. Germline V gene sequence: CDR1 ENHRY, CDR2 SYGVKD. This chain's CDR3 is CAISGTDYEQYF. The CDR3 bases are TGTGCCATCAGTGGGACAGACTACGAGCAGTACTTC.

This sequence joins TRBV19 and TRBJ1-1; the D is unclear. CDR1 is LNHDA and CDR2 is SQIVND in the germline V gene (reference sequence). Trimming left V 6 bases short and J 0 bases short, with 14 bases between. CDR3 length: 15 residues. This CDR3 reads CASRPYGVMNTEAFF. Written as DNA, the CDR3 is TGTGCCAGTAGACCCTACGGGGTTATGAACACTGAAGCTTTCTTT.

This rearrangement joins TRBV7-3 to TRBJ1-6, with a possible D match to TRBD1 (6 bases). This CDR3 has 15 residues. Germline CDR1 SGHTA, CDR2 FQGTGA. V lost 6 bases, J lost 6 bases, and 15 bases lay in between. The CDR3 here is CASSRRGGANSPLHF. In DNA, the CDR3 is TGTGCCAGCAGTCGCCGGGGGGGGGCTAATTCACCCCTCCACTTT.

About this clone itself: The junction does not match germline at one end; this may be a read error. This chain links TRBV2 with TRBJ1-4, with D perhaps matching TRBD1 (5 bases). The germline CDR1 and CDR2 sequences are SNHLY and FYNNEI. This CDR3 comprises 16 residues. The CDR3 protein is CASSLPLDSPNEKLFF. In DNA, the CDR3 is TGTGCCAGCAGTTTGCCCCTTGACAGCCCTAACGAAAAACTGTTTTTT.